This is a list of T cell receptor beta chains from one sample in a study of blood T cell repertoires in COVID-19. TCRdb keeps only in-frame clones here, not all; method: immunoSEQ multiplex PCR. Of approximately 270,000 clones in the sample, 70% to 90% were seen once. The sample taken for sequencing was peripheral blood. The receptors here all came from a man aged 18 to 29 with active or convalescent COVID-19. Both conserved end residues are part of each CDR3. A D gene is named only where the DNA matches it firmly. Only some rows state a clone size, as once, few, many or a class for expanded clones.

abundance: .
d_gene: .
j_gene: TRBJ2-7
v_gene: TRBV6-5
len: 16
CDR3aa: CASSSLQRAPTYEQYF
CDR3nt: TGTGCCAGCAGTTCCCTACAGAGGGCCCCTACCTACGAGCAGTACTTC

abundance: .
d_gene: .
j_gene: TRBJ1-2
v_gene: TRBV7-2
len: 15
CDR3aa: CASSFSSPGGYGYTF
CDR3nt: TGTGCCAGCAGCTTCTCTTCTCCTGGGGGGTATGGCTACACCTTC

abundance: few
d_gene: .
j_gene: TRBJ1-5
v_gene: TRBV27
len: 11
CDR3aa: CASSQNQPQHF
CDR3nt: TGTGCCAGCAGTCAGAATCAGCCCCAGCATTTT

abundance: .
d_gene: .
j_gene: TRBJ1-5
v_gene: TRBV19
len: 17
CDR3aa: CASSIRQRSYSNQPQHF
CDR3nt: TGTGCCAGTAGTATACGGCAACGGAGCTATAGCAATCAGCCCCAGCATTTT

abundance: .
d_gene: .
j_gene: TRBJ2-1
v_gene: TRBV9
len: 12
CDR3aa: CASSISPNEQFF
CDR3nt: TGTGCCAGCAGCATTAGCCCGAATGAGCAGTTCTTC

abundance: .
d_gene: TRBD1
j_gene: TRBJ1-1
v_gene: TRBV7-2
len: 14
CDR3aa: CASSFQGGLGEAFF
CDR3nt: TGTGCCAGCAGCTTTCAGGGGGGTTTAGGTGAAGCTTTCTTT

abundance: .
d_gene: TRBD2
j_gene: TRBJ2-3
v_gene: TRBV27
len: 16
CDR3aa: CASSPYAGVSTDTQYF
CDR3nt: TGTGCCAGCAGTCCCTATGCGGGAGTTAGCACAGATACGCAGTATTTT

abundance: .
d_gene: .
j_gene: TRBJ1-2
v_gene: TRBV18
len: 14
CDR3aa: CASSDRGFDYGYTF
CDR3nt: TGTGCCAGCTCAGATAGGGGTTTCGACTATGGCTACACCTTC

abundance: .
d_gene: .
j_gene: TRBJ1-2
v_gene: TRBV29-1
len: 13
CDR3aa: CSVEETEFYGYTF
CDR3nt: TGCAGCGTTGAAGAGACTGAATTCTATGGCTACACCTTC

abundance: .
d_gene: TRBD1
j_gene: TRBJ1-5
v_gene: TRBV7-9
len: 14
CDR3aa: CASSSGQGSQPQHF
CDR3nt: TGTGCCAGCAGTTCGGGACAGGGAAGCCAGCCCCAGCATTTT

abundance: .
d_gene: .
j_gene: TRBJ1-3
v_gene: TRBV7-2
len: 15
CDR3aa: CASSFGSNSGNTIYF
CDR3nt: TGTGCCAGCAGCTTCGGTTCTAACTCTGGAAACACCATATATTTT

abundance: .
d_gene: TRBD2
j_gene: TRBJ2-3
v_gene: TRBV28
len: 14
CDR3aa: CASSYGTSEYTQYF
CDR3nt: TGTGCCAGCAGTTATGGGACTAGCGAGTACACGCAGTATTTT

abundance: .
d_gene: TRBD1
j_gene: TRBJ2-7
v_gene: TRBV2
len: 14
CDR3aa: CASSRLQGTDEQYF
CDR3nt: TGTGCCAGCAGTCGTTTACAGGGGACCGACGAGCAGTACTTC

abundance: .
d_gene: .
j_gene: TRBJ2-2
v_gene: TRBV4-1
len: 15
CDR3aa: CASSQEAQFTGELFF
CDR3nt: TGCGCCAGCAGCCAAGAGGCCCAGTTCACCGGGGAGCTGTTTTTT

abundance: .
d_gene: TRBD1
j_gene: TRBJ2-1
v_gene: TRBV7-7
len: 15
CDR3aa: CASSWTGSSYNEQFF
CDR3nt: TGTGCTAGCAGCTGGACAGGGAGCTCCTACAATGAGCAGTTCTTC

abundance: few
d_gene: .
j_gene: TRBJ1-1
v_gene: TRBV5-5
len: 13
CDR3aa: CASSSTPGTEAFF
CDR3nt: TGTGCCAGCAGCTCCACCCCCGGGACAGAAGCTTTCTTT

abundance: .
d_gene: .
j_gene: TRBJ1-1
v_gene: TRBV11-3
len: 13
CDR3aa: CASSLDLGGPAFF
CDR3nt: TGTGCCAGCAGCTTAGATCTAGGAGGGCCGGCTTTCTTT

abundance: .
d_gene: .
j_gene: TRBJ2-1
v_gene: TRBV7-8
len: 16
CDR3aa: CASSATPQGGYNEQFF
CDR3nt: TGTGCCAGCAGCGCGACCCCCCAGGGAGGCTACAATGAGCAGTTCTTC

abundance: .
d_gene: .
j_gene: TRBJ2-5
v_gene: TRBV7-3
len: 13
CDR3aa: CASSEGGQETQYF
CDR3nt: TGTGCCAGCAGCGAGGGGGGGCAAGAGACCCAGTACTTC

abundance: few
d_gene: TRBD1
j_gene: TRBJ2-2
v_gene: TRBV9
len: 14
CDR3aa: CASSAEQGPGELFF
CDR3nt: TGTGCCAGCAGCGCCGAACAGGGGCCCGGGGAGCTGTTTTTT

abundance: .
d_gene: .
j_gene: TRBJ1-2
v_gene: TRBV30
len: 12
CDR3aa: CAWMRGNYGYTF
CDR3nt: TGTGCCTGGATGCGGGGGAACTATGGCTACACCTTC

abundance: .
d_gene: .
j_gene: TRBJ2-5
v_gene: TRBV5-1
len: 11
CDR3aa: CASSFSEAQYF
CDR3nt: TGCGCCAGCAGCTTCTCCGAGGCCCAGTACTTC

abundance: .
d_gene: .
j_gene: TRBJ1-2
v_gene: TRBV19
len: 13
CDR3aa: CASSMRTFYGYTF
CDR3nt: TGTGCCAGTAGTATGAGGACATTCTATGGCTACACCTTC

abundance: .
d_gene: TRBD2
j_gene: TRBJ2-5
v_gene: TRBV15
len: 18
CDR3aa: CATSRPGGGGVAPWAQYF
CDR3nt: TGTGCCACCAGCAGGCCCGGGGGGGGTGGGGTAGCCCCCTGGGCCCAGTACTTC

abundance: .
d_gene: .
j_gene: TRBJ1-5
v_gene: TRBV19
len: 14
CDR3aa: CASSLRSSNQPQHF
CDR3nt: TGTGCCAGTAGTCTCCGGAGTAGCAATCAGCCCCAGCATTTT

abundance: .
d_gene: TRBD1
j_gene: TRBJ2-7
v_gene: TRBV30
len: 15
CDR3aa: CAWSAPGTGGYEQYF
CDR3nt: TGTGCCTGGAGCGCCCCCGGGACAGGGGGCTACGAGCAGTACTTC

abundance: .
d_gene: .
j_gene: TRBJ2-7
v_gene: TRBV18
len: 16
CDR3aa: CASSPTRTYSSYEQYF
CDR3nt: TGTGCCAGCTCACCAACTAGGACCTATAGCTCCTACGAGCAGTACTTC

abundance: .
d_gene: TRBD2
j_gene: TRBJ2-5
v_gene: TRBV14
len: 16
CDR3aa: CASSQVGTRDRETQYF
CDR3nt: TGTGCCAGCAGCCAAGTCGGGACTAGAGATCGAGAGACCCAGTACTTC

abundance: .
d_gene: .
j_gene: TRBJ2-1
v_gene: TRBV5-4
len: 14
CDR3aa: CASSLSAGGNEQFF
CDR3nt: TGTGCCAGCAGCCTCTCGGCAGGAGGCAATGAGCAGTTCTTC

abundance: .
d_gene: TRBD1
j_gene: TRBJ2-2
v_gene: TRBV5-8
len: 15
CDR3aa: CASSSPDRGAGELFF
CDR3nt: TGTGCCAGCAGCAGCCCCGACAGGGGGGCCGGGGAGCTGTTTTTT

abundance: .
d_gene: TRBD1
j_gene: TRBJ1-2
v_gene: TRBV3-1/TRBV3-2
len: 14
CDR3aa: CASSQEQGARGYTF
CDR3nt: TGTGCCAGCAGCCAAGAACAGGGGGCACGCGGCTACACCTTC

abundance: .
d_gene: .
j_gene: TRBJ2-7
v_gene: TRBV18
len: 13
CDR3aa: CASSPPNGNEQYF
CDR3nt: TGTGCCAGCTCACCACCGAACGGGAACGAGCAGTACTTC

abundance: .
d_gene: .
j_gene: TRBJ2-1
v_gene: TRBV27
len: 15
CDR3aa: CASSPVSGRYNEQFF
CDR3nt: TGTGCCAGCAGTCCAGTTAGCGGACGCTACAATGAGCAGTTCTTC

abundance: .
d_gene: TRBD1
j_gene: TRBJ1-6
v_gene: TRBV9
len: 15
CDR3aa: CASSVAGTGGSPLHF
CDR3nt: TGTGCCAGCAGCGTAGCCGGGACAGGGGGGTCACCCCTCCACTTT

abundance: .
d_gene: .
j_gene: TRBJ1-2
v_gene: TRBV19
len: 14
CDR3aa: CASKSGDLNYGYTF
CDR3nt: TGTGCCAGTAAGTCGGGAGATCTTAACTATGGCTACACCTTC

abundance: .
d_gene: .
j_gene: TRBJ1-1
v_gene: TRBV9
len: 13
CDR3aa: CASSVEAAGKAFF
CDR3nt: TGTGCCAGCAGCGTAGAGGCGGCAGGGAAAGCTTTCTTT